Listed here is a single T cell receptor (beta chain). Germline V CDR1 and CDR2: LNHNV, YYDKDF (reference sequence). The V gene end was trimmed by 7 bases and the J gene end by 2 bases; junction bases not matched to a gene: 8. The CDR3 has 16 residues. Clones were sequenced by immunoSEQ multiplex PCR, and TCRdb holds only the in-frame ones, with some missing. Among about 660,000 clones listed, roughly 88% were seen once. The sample comes from a study of shared T cell receptors in the human thymus. This same sample was also part of a study on human thymus T cells. That paper states: Donor material was obtained from healthy Finnish infants undergoing corrective surgery for congenital heart defects. Corrective heart surgery yielded the resections from which the thymus tissue came. Usage of V and J genes appeared biased in thymic and blood repertoires. Reports from related research described highly overlapping thymic repertoires among unrelated individuals.

Sample: thymocytes. The rearrangement links TRBV15 to TRBJ2-1; 10 positions agree with TRBD2. The source of this sequence is a boy under three years old with a congenital heart defect. CDR3 nucleotide sequence: TGTGCCACCACCTTGGGGAGCGGGAGGGCCTACAATGAGCAGTTCTTC. Amino acid sequence: CATTLGSGRAYNEQFF. The complete variable domain, with remaining parts taken from reference TRBV15 and TRBJ2-1, reads DAMVIQNPRYQVTQFGKPVTLSCSQTLNHNVMYWYQQKSSQAPKLLFHYYDKDFNNEADTPDNFQSRRPNTSFCFLDIRSPGLGDTAMYLCATTLGSGRAYNEQFFGPGTRLTVL.